The entry below gives a single TCR beta chain sequence along with its context. The antigen is unknown. Per the germline V gene, CDR1 is MNHEY and CDR2 is SVGAGI. The CDR3 length is 14 residues. V dropped 5 bases and J dropped 6 bases, with 14 bases sitting between them. These data originate in a study of OX40 agonist ivuxolimab in advanced cancers. For the study at large: Hepatocellular carcinoma, melanoma, renal cell or head and neck cancer was diagnosed in the dose-escalation patients. Study-level results: Expanded clones were, on average, more numerous among CD8+ T cells than CD4+.

Produced via immunoSEQ multiplex PCR; TCRdb's table is partial and in-frame only. The sample records around 70,000 clones, 75% to 90% being singletons. The TCR originated in an adult with an advanced solid tumor such as melanoma, head and neck, liver or kidney cancer. The chain has TRBV6-5 and TRBJ1-5, with D maybe TRBD1 (6 bases). The specimen was CD4+ or CD8+ T cells sorted from blood, collected in a trial of the OX40 agonist ivuxolimab. The CDR3 is CASSPGQYTQPQHF. CDR3 in DNA: TGTGCCAGCAGTCCAGGACAGTATACTCAGCCCCAGCATTTT.